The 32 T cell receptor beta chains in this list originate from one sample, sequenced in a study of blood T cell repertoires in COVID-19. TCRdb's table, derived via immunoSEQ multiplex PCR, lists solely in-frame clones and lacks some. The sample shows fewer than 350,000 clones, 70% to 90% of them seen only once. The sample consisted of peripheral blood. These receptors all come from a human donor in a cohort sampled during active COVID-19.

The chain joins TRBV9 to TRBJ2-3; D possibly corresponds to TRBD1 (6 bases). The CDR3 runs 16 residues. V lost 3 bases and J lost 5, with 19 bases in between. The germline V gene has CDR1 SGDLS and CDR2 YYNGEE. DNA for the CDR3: TGTGCCAGCAGCGCGGGCCGGGACCCACAGGGAGATACGCAGTATTTT. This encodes CASSAGRDPQGDTQYF.

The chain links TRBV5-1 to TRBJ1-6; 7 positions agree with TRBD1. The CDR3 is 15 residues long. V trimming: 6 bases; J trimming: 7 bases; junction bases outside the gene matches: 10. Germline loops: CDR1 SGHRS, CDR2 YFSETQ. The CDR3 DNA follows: TGCGCCAGCACCCGCGGCCGGGACAGAAATTCACCCCTCCACTTT. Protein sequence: CASTRGRDRNSPLHF. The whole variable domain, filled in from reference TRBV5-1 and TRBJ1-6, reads KAGVTQTPRYLIKTRGQQVTLSCSPISGHRSVSWYQQTPGQGLQFLFEYFSETQRNKGNFPGRFSGRQFSNSRSEMNVSTLELGDSALYLCASTRGRDRNSPLHFGNGTRLTVT.

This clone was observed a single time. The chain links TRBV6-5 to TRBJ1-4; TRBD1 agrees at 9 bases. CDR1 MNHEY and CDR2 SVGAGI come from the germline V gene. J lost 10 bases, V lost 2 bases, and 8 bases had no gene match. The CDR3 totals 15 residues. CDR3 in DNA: TGTGCCAGCAGTTACGGGGGACAGGGTCTCGGAAAACTGTTTTTT. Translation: CASSYGGQGLGKLFF.

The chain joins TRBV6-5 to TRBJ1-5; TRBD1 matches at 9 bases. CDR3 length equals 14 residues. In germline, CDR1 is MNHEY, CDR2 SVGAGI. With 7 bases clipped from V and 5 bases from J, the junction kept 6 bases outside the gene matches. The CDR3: CASTPDRGYQPQHF. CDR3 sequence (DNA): TGTGCCAGCACCCCGGACAGGGGATATCAGCCCCAGCATTTT.

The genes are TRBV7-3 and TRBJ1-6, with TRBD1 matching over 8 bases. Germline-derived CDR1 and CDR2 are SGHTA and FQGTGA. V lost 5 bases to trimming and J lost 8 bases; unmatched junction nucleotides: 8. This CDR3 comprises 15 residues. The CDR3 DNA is TGTGCCAGCAGCGCCTACAGGGGGGAGGATTCACCCCTCCACTTT. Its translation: CASSAYRGEDSPLHF. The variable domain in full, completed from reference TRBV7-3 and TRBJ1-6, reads GAGVSQTPSNKVTEKGKYVELRCDPISGHTALYWYRQSLGQGPEFLIYFQGTGAADDSGLPNDRFFAVRPEGSVSTLKIQRTERGDSAVYLCASSAYRGEDSPLHFGNGTRLTVT.

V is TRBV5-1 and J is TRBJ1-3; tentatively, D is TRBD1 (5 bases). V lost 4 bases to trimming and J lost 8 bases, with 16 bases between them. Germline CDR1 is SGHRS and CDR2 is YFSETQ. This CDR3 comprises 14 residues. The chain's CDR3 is CASSDPGIVDTIYF. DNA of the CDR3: TGCGCCAGCAGCGACCCAGGGATTGTGGACACCATATATTTT. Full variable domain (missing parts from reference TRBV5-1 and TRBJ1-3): KAGVTQTPRYLIKTRGQQVTLSCSPISGHRSVSWYQQTPGQGLQFLFEYFSETQRNKGNFPGRFSGRQFSNSRSEMNVSTLELGDSALYLCASSDPGIVDTIYFGEGSWLTVV.

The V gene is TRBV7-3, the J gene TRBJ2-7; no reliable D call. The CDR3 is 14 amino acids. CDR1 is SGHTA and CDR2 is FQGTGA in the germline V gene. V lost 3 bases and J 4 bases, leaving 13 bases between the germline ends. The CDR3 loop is CASSFGLGHYEQYF. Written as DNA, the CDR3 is TGTGCCAGCAGCTTTGGCCTGGGCCATTACGAGCAGTACTTC.

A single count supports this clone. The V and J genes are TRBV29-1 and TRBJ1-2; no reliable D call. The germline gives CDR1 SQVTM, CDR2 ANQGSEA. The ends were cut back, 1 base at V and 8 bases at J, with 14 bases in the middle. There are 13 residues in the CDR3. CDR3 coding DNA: TGCAGCGTTGAAGTTTATTCCGGTCGAGGCTACACCTTC. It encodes CSVEVYSGRGYTF.

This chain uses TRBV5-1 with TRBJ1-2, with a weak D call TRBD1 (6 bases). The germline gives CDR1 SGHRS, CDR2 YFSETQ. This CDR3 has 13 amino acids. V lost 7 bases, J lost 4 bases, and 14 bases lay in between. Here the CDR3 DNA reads TGCGCCAGCCTCGACAGGTACGGCTATGGCTACACCTTC. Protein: CASLDRYGYGYTF.

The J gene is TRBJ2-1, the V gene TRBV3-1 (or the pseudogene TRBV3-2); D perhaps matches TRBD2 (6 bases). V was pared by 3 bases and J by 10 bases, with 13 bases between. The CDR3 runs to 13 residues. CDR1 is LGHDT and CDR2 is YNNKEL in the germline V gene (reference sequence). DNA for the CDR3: TGTGCCAGCAGCCACCTCCTAGCGCAGGAGCAGTTCTTC. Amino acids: CASSHLLAQEQFF.

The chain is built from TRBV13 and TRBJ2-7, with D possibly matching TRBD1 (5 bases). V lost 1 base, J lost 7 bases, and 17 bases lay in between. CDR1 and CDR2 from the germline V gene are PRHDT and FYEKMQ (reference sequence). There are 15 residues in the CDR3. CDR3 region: CASSLVAGILEEQYF. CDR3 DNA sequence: TGTGCCAGCAGCTTAGTGGCAGGGATTTTGGAAGAGCAGTACTTC.

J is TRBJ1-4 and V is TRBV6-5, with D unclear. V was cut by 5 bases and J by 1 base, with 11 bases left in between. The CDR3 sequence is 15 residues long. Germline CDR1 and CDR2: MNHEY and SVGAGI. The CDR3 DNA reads TGTGCCAGCAGTCCCATGGCAGGAACTAATGAAAAACTGTTTTTT. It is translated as CASSPMAGTNEKLFF.

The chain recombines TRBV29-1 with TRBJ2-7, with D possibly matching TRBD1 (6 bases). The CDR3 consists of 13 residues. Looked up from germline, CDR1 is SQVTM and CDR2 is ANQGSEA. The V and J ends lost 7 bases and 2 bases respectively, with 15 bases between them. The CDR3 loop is CSEKQGPTYEQYF. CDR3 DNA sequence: TGCAGCGAAAAACAGGGACCTACCTACGAGCAGTACTTC.

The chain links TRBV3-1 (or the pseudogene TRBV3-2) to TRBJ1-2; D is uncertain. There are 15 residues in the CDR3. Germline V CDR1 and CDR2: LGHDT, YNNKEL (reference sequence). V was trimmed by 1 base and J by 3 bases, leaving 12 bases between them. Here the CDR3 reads CASSQALPGYYGYTF. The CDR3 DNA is TGTGCCAGCAGCCAAGCCCTCCCAGGTTACTATGGCTACACCTTC.

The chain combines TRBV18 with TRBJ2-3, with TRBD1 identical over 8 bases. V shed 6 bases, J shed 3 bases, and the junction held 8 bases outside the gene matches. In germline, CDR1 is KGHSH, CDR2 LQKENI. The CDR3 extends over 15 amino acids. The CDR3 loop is CASSTQGARTDTQYF. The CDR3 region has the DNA TGTGCCAGCTCCACCCAGGGGGCTCGGACAGATACGCAGTATTTT. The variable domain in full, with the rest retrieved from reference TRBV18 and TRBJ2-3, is NAGVMQNPRHLVRRRGQEARLRCSPMKGHSHVYWYRQLPEEGLKFMVYLQKENIIDESGMPKERFSAEFPKEGPSILRIQQVVRGDSAAYFCASSTQGARTDTQYFGPGTRLTVL.

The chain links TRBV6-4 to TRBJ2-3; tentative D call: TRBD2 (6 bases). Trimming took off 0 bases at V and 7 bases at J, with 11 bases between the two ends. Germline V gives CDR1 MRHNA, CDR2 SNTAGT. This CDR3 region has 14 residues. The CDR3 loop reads CASSDSGGSNTQYF. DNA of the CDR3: TGTGCCAGCAGTGACTCTGGGGGGTCCAATACGCAGTATTTT.

The CDR3 DNA follows: TGTGCCAGCAGCCAAGCGGGGGTCTCCTACGAGCAGTACTTC. It encodes CASSQAGVSYEQYF. V is TRBV7-2 and J is TRBJ2-7; 8 nucleotides agree with TRBD2. The CDR3 has 14 amino acids. The V gene end was trimmed by 5 bases and the J gene end by 0 bases; junction bases not matched to a gene: 3. Germline lookup yields CDR1 SGHTA and CDR2 FQGNSA. The whole variable domain, remainder taken from reference TRBV7-2 and TRBJ2-7, is GAGVSQSPSNKVTEKGKDVELRCDPISGHTALYWYRQSLGQGLEFLIYFQGNSAPDKSGLPSDRFSAERTGGSVSTLTIQRTQQEDSAVYLCASSQAGVSYEQYFGPGTRLTVT.

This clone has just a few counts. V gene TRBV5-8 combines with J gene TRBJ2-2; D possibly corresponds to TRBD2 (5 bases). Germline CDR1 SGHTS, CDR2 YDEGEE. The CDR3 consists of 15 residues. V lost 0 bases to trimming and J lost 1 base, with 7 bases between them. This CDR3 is CASSLAGKNTGELFF. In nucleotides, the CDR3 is TGTGCCAGCAGCTTGGCGGGGAAGAACACCGGGGAGCTGTTTTTT.

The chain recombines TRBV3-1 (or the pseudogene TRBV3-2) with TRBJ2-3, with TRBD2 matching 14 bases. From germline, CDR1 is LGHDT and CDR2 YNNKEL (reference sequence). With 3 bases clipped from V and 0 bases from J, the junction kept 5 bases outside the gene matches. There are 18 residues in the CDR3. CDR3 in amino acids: CASSHKRLAGGSTDTQYF. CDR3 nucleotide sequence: TGTGCCAGCAGCCACAAAAGACTAGCGGGGGGGAGCACAGATACGCAGTATTTT.

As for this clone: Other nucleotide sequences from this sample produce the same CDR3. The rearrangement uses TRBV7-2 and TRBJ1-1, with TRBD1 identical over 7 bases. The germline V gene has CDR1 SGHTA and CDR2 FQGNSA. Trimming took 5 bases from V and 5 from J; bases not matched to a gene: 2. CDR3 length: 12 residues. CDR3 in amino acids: CASSRQGTEAFF. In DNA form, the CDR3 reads TGTGCCAGCAGCCGACAGGGTACTGAAGCTTTCTTT.

The CDR3 loop is CATSRRGAGASYNEQFF. As DNA, the CDR3 is TGTGCCACCAGCCGCAGGGGTGCGGGGGCCTCCTACAATGAGCAGTTCTTC. This chain joins TRBV15 and TRBJ2-1; tentatively, D is TRBD2 (7 bases). This CDR3 region has 17 residues. Germline CDR1 LNHNV, CDR2 YYDKDF (reference sequence). V lost 5 bases to trimming and J lost 0 bases, with 17 bases between them.

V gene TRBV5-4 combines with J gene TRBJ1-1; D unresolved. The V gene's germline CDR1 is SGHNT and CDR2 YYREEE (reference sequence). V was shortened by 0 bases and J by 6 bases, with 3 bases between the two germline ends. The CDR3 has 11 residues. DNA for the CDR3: TGTGCCAGCAGCTTGGGGCCTGAAGCTTTCTTT. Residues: CASSLGPEAFF.

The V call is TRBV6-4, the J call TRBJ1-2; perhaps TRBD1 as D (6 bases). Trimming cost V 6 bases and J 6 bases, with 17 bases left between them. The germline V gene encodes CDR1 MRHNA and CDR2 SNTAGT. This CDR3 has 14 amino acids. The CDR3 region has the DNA TGTGCCAGCAGAAACCCACAGGGACGGGATGGCTACACCTTC. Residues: CASRNPQGRDGYTF.

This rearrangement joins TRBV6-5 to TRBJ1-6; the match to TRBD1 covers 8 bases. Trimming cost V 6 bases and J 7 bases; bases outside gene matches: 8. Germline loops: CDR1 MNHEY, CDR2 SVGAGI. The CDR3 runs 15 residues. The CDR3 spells CASSYARGQNSPLHF. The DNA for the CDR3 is TGTGCCAGCAGCTATGCCAGGGGGCAAAATTCACCCCTCCACTTT.

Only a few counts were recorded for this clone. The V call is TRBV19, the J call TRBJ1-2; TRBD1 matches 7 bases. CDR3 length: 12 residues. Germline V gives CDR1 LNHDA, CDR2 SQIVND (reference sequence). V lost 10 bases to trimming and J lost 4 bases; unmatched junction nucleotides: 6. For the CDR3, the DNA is TGTGCCACCACCGGGACAGCCTATGGCTACACCTTC. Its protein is CATTGTAYGYTF.

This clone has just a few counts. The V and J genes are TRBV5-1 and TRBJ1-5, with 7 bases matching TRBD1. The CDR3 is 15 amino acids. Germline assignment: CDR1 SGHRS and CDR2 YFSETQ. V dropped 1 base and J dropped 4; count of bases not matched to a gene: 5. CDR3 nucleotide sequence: TGCGCCAGCAGCTTGTCGGGACAGAGAAATCAGCCCCAGCATTTT. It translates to CASSLSGQRNQPQHF.

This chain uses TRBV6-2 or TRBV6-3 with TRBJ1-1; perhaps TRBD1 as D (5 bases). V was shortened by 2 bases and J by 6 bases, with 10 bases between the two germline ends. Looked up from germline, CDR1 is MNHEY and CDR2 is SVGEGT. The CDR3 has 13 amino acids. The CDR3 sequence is CASSYQGSSEAFF. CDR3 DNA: TGTGCCAGCAGTTACCAGGGAAGCTCTGAAGCTTTCTTT.

As DNA, the CDR3 is TGTGCCTGGAGCCCGGGTCAGGGTGGCAATCAGCCCCAGCATTTT. It yields the protein CAWSPGQGGNQPQHF. The chain carries TRBV30 and TRBJ1-5; tentatively, D is TRBD1 (5 bases). V gave up 3 bases and J gave up 2 bases, with 14 bases separating them. From germline, CDR1 is GTSNPN and CDR2 SVGIG (reference sequence). The CDR3 runs 15 residues.

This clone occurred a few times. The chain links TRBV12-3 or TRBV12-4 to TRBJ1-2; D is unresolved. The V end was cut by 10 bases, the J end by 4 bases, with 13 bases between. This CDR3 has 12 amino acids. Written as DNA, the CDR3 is TGTGCCACCATCCTAGGCCTCTATGGCTACACCTTC. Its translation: CATILGLYGYTF.

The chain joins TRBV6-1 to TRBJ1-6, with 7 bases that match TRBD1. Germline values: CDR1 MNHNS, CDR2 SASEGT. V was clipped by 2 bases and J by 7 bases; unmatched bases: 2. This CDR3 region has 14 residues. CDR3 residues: CASSETGVNSPLHF. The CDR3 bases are TGTGCCAGCAGTGAAACAGGGGTGAATTCACCCCTCCACTTT.

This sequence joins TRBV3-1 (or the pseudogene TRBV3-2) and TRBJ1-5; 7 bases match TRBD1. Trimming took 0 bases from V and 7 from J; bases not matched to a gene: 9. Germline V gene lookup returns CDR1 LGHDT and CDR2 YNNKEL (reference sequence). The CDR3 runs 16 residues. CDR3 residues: CASSQDGGQPGQPQHF. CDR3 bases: TGTGCCAGCAGCCAAGATGGGGGACAGCCCGGACAGCCCCAGCATTTT.

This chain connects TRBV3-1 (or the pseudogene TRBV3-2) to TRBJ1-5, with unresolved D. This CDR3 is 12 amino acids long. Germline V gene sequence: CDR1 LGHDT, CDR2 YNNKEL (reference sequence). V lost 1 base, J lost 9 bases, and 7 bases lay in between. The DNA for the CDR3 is TGTGCCAGCAGCCAAGTCGGAGGGCCCCAGCATTTT. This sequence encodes CASSQVGGPQHF.